This TCR beta chain was captured by sequencing in a study of blood T cell repertoires in COVID-19. Overall study: PBMCs, B-cell-depleted T cells, or T cells provided the cDNA or gDNA that made up the material.

Seattle patients were enrolled during active infection and followed longitudinally. The CDR3 is 14 amino acids. The junction had 8 bases not matched to a gene; V was cut back by 8 bases and J by 6 bases. The germline CDR1 and CDR2 sequences are SNHLY and FYNNEI. Original processing methods: Using reference gene primer amplification, nucleated cell counts were estimated. The method was immunoSEQ multiplex PCR; TCRdb's version includes in-frame clones alone and lacks a portion of them. V, J and clone size are those of that table, while D and trimming were read from the DNA. This sample has 77,000 or so clones; approximately 83% occur once, and the top ten carry about 6.9%.

What was sequenced was peripheral blood. This clonotype was sampled from a man aged 30 to 39 with COVID-19, enrolled during active disease. The chain carries TRBV2 and TRBJ2-1; 9 bases map to TRBD2. The CDR3 bases are TGTGCCAGCGGAAGACTAGCGGACCTCAATGAGCAGTTCTTC. Protein: CASGRLADLNEQFF.